This passage covers 23 T cell receptor beta chains from one sample sequenced in a study of blood T cell repertoires in COVID-19. Only in-frame clones appear in the TCRdb table, and some are missing; sequencing was by immunoSEQ multiplex PCR. The table lists roughly 150,000 clones, 80% to 90% of them singletons. The sample consisted of peripheral blood. These receptor sequences come from a woman between 70 and 85 years old with acute or convalescent COVID-19.

The V and J genes are TRBV28 and TRBJ1-6, with 7 bases aligning to TRBD1. Germline V gene data show CDR1 as MDHEN and CDR2 as SYDVKM. The CDR3 runs to 14 residues. V shed 6 bases, J shed 4 bases, and the junction held 3 bases outside the gene matches. DNA for the CDR3: TGTGCCAGCAGCCGGGACAGATATAATTCACCCCTCCACTTT. It translates to CASSRDRYNSPLHF.

This clone showed up just once. The V and J genes are TRBV2 and TRBJ1-3, with D hard to call. In germline, CDR1 is SNHLY, CDR2 FYNNEI. The V and J ends lost 6 bases and 4 bases respectively, with 13 bases between them. CDR3 length: 14 residues. The CDR3 sequence is CASRGPGSGNTIYF. DNA of the CDR3: TGTGCCAGCAGGGGCCCAGGCTCAGGAAACACCATATATTTT.

In DNA, the CDR3 is TGTGCCAGCAGCGATAGCGGGGTCACCTACGAGCAGTACTTC. Protein: CASSDSGVTYEQYF. This chain connects TRBV6-5 to TRBJ2-7; TRBD2 matches 8 bases. Losses at the gene ends were 6 bases for V and 2 bases for J; bases not matched to a gene: 6. The CDR3 is 14 amino acids. Germline loops: CDR1 MNHEY, CDR2 SVGAGI.

CDR3 in DNA: TGTGCCAGCAGTGAAAGGACAGCCTCCAATGAAAAACTGTTTTTT. Protein: CASSERTASNEKLFF. The chain joins TRBV6-1 to TRBJ1-4; D is possibly TRBD1 (6 bases). Germline CDR1 is MNHNS and CDR2 is SASEGT. Trimming shortened V by 2 bases and J by 5 bases, and 12 bases separated the two germline ends. CDR3 size: 15 residues.

The genes are TRBV30 and TRBJ2-1; D might be TRBD2 (6 bases). V lost 4 bases and J lost 10, with 14 bases in between. The CDR3 sequence is 12 residues long. Germline assignment: CDR1 GTSNPN and CDR2 SVGIG (reference sequence). The CDR3 spells CAWNLNGGEQFF. In DNA, the CDR3 is TGTGCCTGGAATCTCAATGGGGGGGAGCAGTTCTTC.

This rearrangement joins TRBV7-2 to TRBJ1-2; 10 nucleotides match TRBD1. Germline lookup yields CDR1 SGHTA and CDR2 FQGNSA. V lost 5 bases, J lost 8 bases, and 8 bases stayed unmatched. The CDR3 covers 14 residues. The CDR3 sequence: CASSRDRGRGGYTF. CDR3 sequence (DNA): TGTGCCAGCAGCCGCGACAGGGGGCGCGGGGGCTACACCTTC.

The V and J genes are TRBV30 and TRBJ1-1; 8 bases agree with TRBD1. Trimming removed 4 bases from V and 7 bases from J; junction bases left unmatched: 8. The CDR3 totals 13 residues. Germline assignment: CDR1 GTSNPN and CDR2 SVGIG (reference sequence). In DNA form, the CDR3 reads TGTGCCTGGATGGGCAGGGGGCTTGGTGAAGCTTTCTTT. Translation: CAWMGRGLGEAFF. Full variable domain (remainder filled in from reference TRBV30 and TRBJ1-1): SQTIHQWPATLVQPVGSPLSLECTVEGTSNPNLYWYRQAAGRGLQLLFYSVGIGQISSEVPQNLSASRPQDRQFILSSKKLLLSDSGFYLCAWMGRGLGEAFFGQGTRLTVV.

V and J are TRBV5-4 and TRBJ1-2; D might be TRBD1 (5 bases). Between the trimmed V and J ends, which lost 5 bases and 3 bases, there was a span of 11 bases. The germline gives CDR1 SGHNT, CDR2 YYREEE (reference sequence). This CDR3 comprises 13 residues. The CDR3 DNA reads TGTGCCAGCAGATTCAGGGAGGACTATGGCTACACCTTC. Translation gives CASRFREDYGYTF.

This chain connects TRBV27 to TRBJ2-7, with 10 bases fitting TRBD1. This CDR3 has 15 residues. Unmatched junction bases numbered 9, after V lost 5 bases and J lost 5 bases. The germline gives CDR1 MNHEY, CDR2 SMNVEV (reference sequence). The CDR3, as DNA: TGTGCCAGCAGTCTCCTCCCGGGACAGGGGAACGAGCAGTACTTC. It codes for CASSLLPGQGNEQYF.

The sample holds a few counts of this clone. J is TRBJ1-1 and V is TRBV28; 7 nucleotides align to TRBD1. Trimming removed 5 bases from V and 10 bases from J; junction bases left unmatched: 10. There are 13 residues in the CDR3. Per germline, CDR1 MDHEN and CDR2 SYDVKM. CDR3 residues: CASSRNRGRGAFF. The CDR3 nucleotides are TGTGCCAGCAGTAGAAACAGGGGCAGGGGAGCTTTCTTT. The variable domain in full, with the rest retrieved from reference TRBV28 and TRBJ1-1, is DVKVTQSSRYLVKRTGEKVFLECVQDMDHENMFWYRQDPGLGLRLIYFSYDVKMKEKGDIPEGYSVSREKKERFSLILESASTNQTSMYLCASSRNRGRGAFFGQGTRLTVV.

The chain combines TRBV2 with TRBJ1-4; D is possibly TRBD1 (6 bases). In germline, CDR1 is SNHLY, CDR2 FYNNEI. V lost 5 bases and J 13 bases, leaving 23 bases between the germline ends. This CDR3 has 15 amino acids. The chain's CDR3 is CASSSDSVMKVGLFF. The CDR3 nucleotides read TGTGCCAGCAGTTCGGACAGCGTAATGAAAGTGGGACTGTTTTTT.

The V call is TRBV6-5, the J call TRBJ1-2, with 8 bases lining up with TRBD1. Germline V gene lookup returns CDR1 MNHEY and CDR2 SVGAGI. The CDR3 consists of 13 residues. Trimming at V came to 6 bases and at J to 4 bases, leaving 4 bases not matched to a gene. CDR3 DNA: TGTGCCAGCAGCCGAGGACAGGGCTATGGCTACACCTTC. Translating it yields CASSRGQGYGYTF.

The chain is built from TRBV27 and TRBJ1-2; D is ambiguous. Germline V gene lookup returns CDR1 MNHEY and CDR2 SMNVEV (reference sequence). Trimming shortened V by 3 bases and J by 4 bases, and 12 bases separated the two germline ends. The CDR3 runs to 14 residues. CDR3 nucleotide sequence: TGTGCCAGCAGTTTGAACCCGGCAGGCTATGGCTACACCTTC. This codes for CASSLNPAGYGYTF.

The rearrangement uses TRBV5-4 and TRBJ1-2; tentative D call: TRBD1 (5 bases). The CDR3 runs 15 residues. With 0 bases removed from V and 4 bases from J, the gap between germline ends came to 13 bases. Germline CDR1 SGHNT, CDR2 YYREEE (reference sequence). In nucleotides, the CDR3 is TGTGCCAGCAGCTTGGAACAGGCGGGGATCTATGGCTACACCTTC. This codes for CASSLEQAGIYGYTF.

J is TRBJ2-5 and V is TRBV24-1; the D is unclear. The CDR3 sequence is 14 residues long. Trimming shortened V by 2 bases and J by 4 bases, and 10 bases separated the two germline ends. In germline, CDR1 is KGHDR, CDR2 SFDVKD. CDR3 loop: CATSDSYFGETQYF. The DNA of the CDR3 is TGTGCCACCAGTGATTCTTACTTCGGAGAGACCCAGTACTTC.

This clone was observed a few times. The chain couples TRBV24-1 to TRBJ1-5; 9 bases line up with TRBD1. After removal of 9 bases from V and 6 bases from J, the junction contained 8 bases not matched to a gene. The CDR3 length is 14 residues. Germline assignment: CDR1 KGHDR and CDR2 SFDVKD. CDR3 in amino acids: CATSGQGTFQPQHF. The CDR3 nucleotides read TGTGCCACCTCGGGACAGGGAACGTTTCAGCCCCAGCATTTT.

The chain uses TRBV6-2 or TRBV6-3 and TRBJ2-5; no clear D gene. This CDR3 is 12 amino acids long. The V gene's germline CDR1 is MNHEY and CDR2 SVGEGT. Trimming took 0 bases from V and 6 from J, leaving 5 bases between them. This chain's CDR3 is CASSYSSKTQYF. For the CDR3, the DNA is TGTGCCAGCAGTTACTCGAGCAAGACCCAGTACTTC.

This chain joins TRBV12-3 or TRBV12-4 and TRBJ1-6; D gene unclear. With 3 bases removed from V and 10 bases from J, the gap between germline ends came to 10 bases. The CDR3 is made up of 13 amino acids. CDR3: CASSLGGWSPLHF. The CDR3 DNA sequence: TGTGCCAGCAGTTTGGGAGGGTGGTCACCCCTCCACTTT.

The chain uses TRBV28 and TRBJ1-5, with D possibly TRBD1 on 6 matching bases. CDR3 length: 12 residues. Between the trimmed V and J ends, which lost 10 bases and 7 bases, there was a span of 14 bases. Per germline, CDR1 MDHEN and CDR2 SYDVKM. CDR3 in DNA: TGTGCCACGGGGACAAGACAACAGCCCCAGCATTTT. Residues: CATGTRQQPQHF. The full variable domain, rest sourced from reference TRBV28 and TRBJ1-5, is DVKVTQSSRYLVKRTGEKVFLECVQDMDHENMFWYRQDPGLGLRLIYFSYDVKMKEKGDIPEGYSVSREKKERFSLILESASTNQTSMYLCATGTRQQPQHFGDGTRLSIL.

This clone was observed a single time. V usage is TRBV15 and J usage is TRBJ2-7, with unresolved D. The germline V gene encodes CDR1 LNHNV and CDR2 YYDKDF (reference sequence). V dropped 0 bases and J dropped 4 bases, with 7 bases sitting between them. The length of the CDR3 is 13 residues. This CDR3 reads CATSRDVAYEQYF. In DNA, the CDR3 is TGTGCCACCAGCAGAGATGTAGCTTACGAGCAGTACTTC.

The rearrangement uses TRBV4-2 and TRBJ1-5; a weak D match, TRBD1 (6 bases). Trimming stripped 1 base from V and 4 bases from J, with 11 bases between. CDR3 length: 15 amino acids. Per the germline V gene, CDR1 is LGHNA and CDR2 is YNFKEQ. Here the CDR3 DNA reads TGTGCCAGCAGCCAAGCCACAGGGTCTAATCAGCCCCAGCATTTT. Its protein product is CASSQATGSNQPQHF.

The chain links TRBV6-2 or TRBV6-3 to TRBJ2-3; 14 bases fit TRBD2. There are 18 residues in the CDR3. Trimming cost V 2 bases and J 3 bases; bases outside gene matches: 7. Germline CDR1 reads MNHEY; CDR2 reads SVGEGT. DNA of the CDR3: TGTGCCAGCAGTTACCATACCGGACTAGCGGGAGGTACAGATACGCAGTATTTT. This encodes CASSYHTGLAGGTDTQYF.

J is TRBJ2-7 and V is TRBV28, with 10 bases that match TRBD2. The CDR3 spans 16 residues. The J segment lost 6 bases and the V segment lost 3 bases, leaving 11 bases of the junction unmatched. The V gene's germline CDR1 is MDHEN and CDR2 SYDVKM. The DNA for the CDR3 is TGTGCCAGCAGTTTTTTCACTAGCGGGGAGGAATTCGAGCAGTACTTC. This gives the protein CASSFFTSGEEFEQYF. Supplemented by reference TRBV28 and TRBJ2-7, the full variable domain reads DVKVTQSSRYLVKRTGEKVFLECVQDMDHENMFWYRQDPGLGLRLIYFSYDVKMKEKGDIPEGYSVSREKKERFSLILESASTNQTSMYLCASSFFTSGEEFEQYFGPGTRLTVT.